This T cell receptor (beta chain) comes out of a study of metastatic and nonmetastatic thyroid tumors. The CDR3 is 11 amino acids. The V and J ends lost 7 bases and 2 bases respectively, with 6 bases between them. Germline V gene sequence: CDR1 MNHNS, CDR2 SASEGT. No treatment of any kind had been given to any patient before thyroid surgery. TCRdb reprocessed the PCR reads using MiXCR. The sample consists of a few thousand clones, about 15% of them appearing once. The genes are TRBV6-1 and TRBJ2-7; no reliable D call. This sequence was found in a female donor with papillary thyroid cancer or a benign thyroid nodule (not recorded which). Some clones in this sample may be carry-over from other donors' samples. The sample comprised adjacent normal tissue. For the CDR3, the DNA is TGTGCCAGCATGAGAACCTACGAGCAGTACTTC. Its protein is CASMRTYEQYF.